The clone carrying this TCR beta chain has more than one count but fewer than ten. Its antigen remains unknown. Primers for the PCR totalled 60 Vbeta and 13 Jbeta. Sequencing was performed with immunoSEQ multiplex PCR; in TCRdb, only in-frame clones are kept and a portion is missing. The sample yields roughly 130,000 clones, approximately 80% seen once. These data come from a study of cytomegalovirus exposure and HLA in healthy donors. In the study overall: Earlier sequencing of some 180 million T cells yielded around 120 million unique TCR beta sequences. Around 85 million unique TCR sequences came from HLA-typed donors in an early release. Overall study findings and caveats: When a later analysis was performed, an Asian-associated ancestry cluster reportedly had fewer N-insertions than the roughly 730-donor mean.

Germline V gene lookup returns CDR1 SGHVS and CDR2 FNYEAQ. This CDR3 region has 13 residues. V shed 7 bases and J shed 6 bases, with 15 bases lying between them. The receptor was isolated from a man aged 50-60 years in good health and CMV-seronegative. The specimen was PBMCs. The chain uses TRBV7-6 and TRBJ1-1; the D gene is possibly TRBD1 (5 bases). The CDR3 nucleotides read TGTGCCAGCAAAGGGGTGGCGGGATCTGAAGCTTTCTTT. As protein: CASKGVAGSEAFF. Together with reference TRBV7-6 and TRBJ1-1, the CDR3 gives the full variable domain: GAGVSQSPRYKVTKRGQDVALRCDPISGHVSLYWYRQALGQGPEFLTYFNYEAQQDKSGLPNDRFSAERPEGSISTLTIQRTEQRDSAMYRCASKGVAGSEAFFGQGTRLTVV.